This T cell receptor (beta chain) was retrieved from a study of T-cell reconstitution after alpha-beta-depleted transplantation in children (dated by TCRdb to 2016 to 2017). Some background on the complete study: T-cell immune reconstitution after TCRalphabeta/CD19-depleted allogeneic hematopoietic cell transplantation in children was quantitatively tracked in the study by means of TCR repertoire profiling.

In the paper's terms, the treatment or condition label means: allogeneic hematopoietic cell transplantation with graft depleted of TCRalphabeta T cells and CD19 B cells. Transplant recipients were children who received TCRalphabeta/CD19-depleted allogeneic hematopoietic cell grafts. The germline ends are 9 bases apart after V is trimmed by 2 bases and J by 0 bases. The CDR3 starts with the cysteine, ends with the phenylalanine, and has 15 residues. CDR3 DNA only is kept here, 45 bases in frame from base 1. The germline V gene supplies CDR1 SGHTA and CDR2 FQGTGA. Library generation was performed with PCR. TCRdb names Illumina HiSeq 2500 as the instrument used. To normalize quantification of the TCRbeta repertoire, the TCR libraries were built with molecular barcoding that relied on unique molecular identifiers. TCRdb reprocessing: public reads trimmed at Q25 with fastp, clones called with MiXCR, in-frame beta chains kept. For every CDR3 protein sequence, its rows merge into one entry that carries the most common genes and DNA. The sample profile shows about 830,000 distinct CDR3 sequences; approximately 15% of them were found once. The ten most abundant clones make up roughly 5% of the sample.

Concerning this clonotype: What antigen it recognizes has not been identified. Qualities for individual bases were not recorded, and no much larger clone is one base off.

Beyond this particular receptor, the publication reports: Over subsequent months, a decline in hyperexpanded clone frequencies was noted, and after one year, T-cell counts and TCRbeta diversity were mostly ascribed to newly produced T cells. In some patients, the high TCRbeta diversity seen at day 60 was put down to recipient T cells and intrathymic progenitors that had survived conditioning. Apparently early alphabetaT-cell count recovery about two months after transplant reportedly relied on only several hundred rapidly expanded clones derived from non-depleted graft cells.

The chain was built from TRBV7-3 and TRBJ2-3, with the D segment identity uncertain. This receptor was identified in a male patient between 5 and 17 years old who had a stem cell transplant for acute lymphoblastic leukemia, so the T cells may come from the graft donor. The starting material was PBMCs, mostly from graft donor cells, obtained 360 days after TCRalphabeta/CD19-depleted stem cell transplant. The CDR3 reads CASSLGVLSTDTQYF. The DNA sequence is TGTGCCAGCAGCTTAGGAGTGTTGAGCACAGATACGCAGTATTTT.